This is a list of T cell receptor beta chains from one sample in a study of blood T cells in healthy people across ages. TCRdb processed the 5' RACE reads anew with MiXCR; each CDR3 protein has one entry. This sample has around 800,000 distinct CDR3 sequences, with roughly 44% found just once. The sample was blood. The receptor set was obtained from a man between 60 and 75 years old in good health. The CDR3 runs from the conserved cysteine through the conserved F or W. The D gene is left open where the match is weak. Clone size is given for some rows only: seen once, a few or many times, or a class if the clone is expanded.

D: NA; J: TRBJ1-2; size: NA; V: TRBV6-2/TRBV6-3; CDR3: CASSYGSYRAAGYTF; DNA: TGTGCCAGCAGTTACGGAAGTTACAGGGCCGCTGGCTACACCTTC
D: NA; J: TRBJ2-7; size: few; V: TRBV7-9; CDR3: CASRKDTTSYEQYF; DNA: TGTGCCAGCAGGAAAGACACGACGAGCTACGAGCAGTACTTC
D: TRBD1; J: TRBJ2-1; size: NA; V: TRBV10-3; CDR3: CAISTSGTEKYNEQFF; DNA: TGTGCCATCAGTACCTCCGGGACAGAAAAATACAATGAGCAGTTCTTC
D: TRBD1; J: TRBJ1-1; size: NA; V: TRBV29-1; CDR3: CSVYRGMNTEAFF; DNA: TGCAGCGTTTACAGGGGGATGAACACTGAAGCTTTCTTT
D: TRBD2; J: TRBJ2-5; size: few; V: TRBV6-5; CDR3: CASRRPGGLQETQYF; DNA: TGTGCCAGCCGCCGTCCGGGAGGGCTACAAGAGACCCAGTACTTC
D: NA; J: TRBJ2-1; size: NA; V: TRBV20-1; CDR3: CSVEGFSYNEQFF; DNA: TGCAGTGTTGAGGGTTTCTCCTACAATGAGCAGTTCTTC
D: NA; J: TRBJ1-5; size: NA; V: TRBV6-1; CDR3: CASSGNRNSNQPQHF; DNA: TGTGCCAGCAGCGGGAACAGGAATAGCAATCAGCCCCAGCATTTT
D: NA; J: TRBJ2-5; size: NA; V: TRBV2; CDR3: CASRLRAAPETQYF; DNA: TGTGCCAGCAGACTCCGGGCAGCGCCGGAGACCCAGTACTTC
D: NA; J: TRBJ1-4; size: NA; V: TRBV7-9; CDR3: CASSSTPPPNEKLFF; DNA: TGTGCCAGCAGCAGTACTCCGCCTCCTAATGAAAAACTGTTTTTT
D: TRBD1; J: TRBJ2-7; size: few; V: TRBV7-9; CDR3: CASSARGTGYEQYF; DNA: TGTGCCAGCAGCGCCAGGGGGACAGGGTACGAGCAGTACTTC
D: NA; J: TRBJ1-2; size: once; V: TRBV5-1; CDR3: CASSAGQEVIYGYTF; DNA: TGCGCCAGCAGCGCGGGACAAGAGGTAATCTATGGCTACACCTTC
D: TRBD1; J: TRBJ2-1; size: few; V: TRBV4-3; CDR3: CASRQGAGNEQFF; DNA: TGCGCCAGCAGACAGGGGGCTGGCAATGAGCAGTTCTTC
D: TRBD2; J: TRBJ2-1; size: NA; V: TRBV13; CDR3: CAGSLLGLAGGEQFF; DNA: TGTGCCGGCAGCTTATTAGGGCTAGCGGGGGGTGAGCAGTTCTTC
D: NA; J: TRBJ2-1; size: NA; V: TRBV27; CDR3: CASGASGVAVVEQFF; DNA: TGTGCCAGCGGAGCCTCCGGGGTAGCGGTCGTTGAGCAGTTCTTC
D: NA; J: TRBJ2-5; size: NA; V: TRBV5-1; CDR3: CASSLVVGAHHEQYF; DNA: TGCGCCAGCAGCTTGGTGGTGGGTGCTCATCATGAGCAGTACTTC
D: TRBD1; J: TRBJ1-5; size: few; V: TRBV12-3/TRBV12-4; CDR3: CASSRGTGGQPQHF; DNA: TGTGCCAGCAGTCGAGGGACAGGGGGACAGCCCCAGCATTTT
D: NA; J: TRBJ1-1; size: once; V: TRBV20-1; CDR3: CSVRAQGWDAEAFF; DNA: TGCAGTGTCAGAGCTCAGGGATGGGACGCTGAAGCTTTCTTT
D: NA; J: TRBJ2-6; size: NA; V: TRBV5-1; CDR3: CASYRDTSSGANALTF; DNA: TGCGCCAGCTACAGGGACACCTCGTCTGGGGCCAACGCCCTGACTTTC
D: TRBD2; J: TRBJ2-7; size: NA; V: TRBV28; CDR3: CASSLAGLAPEQYF; DNA: TGTGCCAGCAGTTTAGCGGGACTAGCCCCCGAGCAGTACTTC
D: NA; J: TRBJ2-7; size: NA; V: TRBV18; CDR3: CASSSRPLPYEQYF; DNA: TGTGCCAGCTCCTCCCGGCCCCTCCCCTACGAGCAGTACTTC
D: NA; J: TRBJ1-2; size: NA; V: TRBV6-5; CDR3: CASSNPRSYGYTF; DNA: TGTGCCAGCAGTAATCCCAGGAGCTATGGCTACACCTTC
D: NA; J: TRBJ1-1; size: NA; V: TRBV15; CDR3: CATSRGQTGLPTEAFF; DNA: TGTGCCACCAGCAGAGGCCAAACTGGGCTCCCCACTGAAGCTTTCTTT
D: TRBD2; J: TRBJ2-2; size: NA; V: TRBV6-5; CDR3: CASSFAGGRNTGELFF; DNA: TGTGCCAGCAGTTTTGCGGGGGGGCGAAACACCGGGGAGCTGTTTTTT
D: NA; J: TRBJ2-5; size: NA; V: TRBV2; CDR3: CASSGKGLKEQYF; DNA: TGTGCCAGCAGTGGAAAGGGACTGAAAGAGCAGTACTTC
D: TRBD2; J: TRBJ2-7; size: many; V: TRBV7-2; CDR3: CASSLDTGEGSEQYF; DNA: TGTGCCAGCAGCTTAGATACGGGGGAGGGGTCCGAGCAGTACTTC
D: NA; J: TRBJ2-1; size: few; V: TRBV11-2; CDR3: CASSLQRAVGNEQFF; DNA: TGTGCCAGCAGCTTACAACGGGCAGTGGGAAATGAGCAGTTCTTC
D: NA; J: TRBJ1-2; size: NA; V: TRBV2; CDR3: CASREIRDTYGYTF; DNA: TGTGCCAGCAGAGAAATCCGGGACACCTATGGCTACACCTTC